The 5 T cell receptor beta chains below come from one sample, sequenced in a study of beta chain features in type 1 diabetes. Since all of the isolated RNA was reverse transcribed, expressed TCRB transcripts were what got sequenced. Sequenced by immunoSEQ multiplex PCR; TCRdb stores in-frame clones only, minus some. The table lists hundreds of thousands of clones, less than 9.5% of them singletons. The material sequenced was central memory CD4+ T cells from blood. These TCRs come from a woman aged 18-29 years in good health.

This clone has ten or more counts. V is TRBV4-1 and J is TRBJ2-1; no clear D. The CDR3 is 11 amino acids. Trimming removed 1 base from V and 8 bases from J, with 3 bases in between. Germline-derived CDR1 and CDR2 are MGHRA and YSYEKL. CDR3 sequence: CASSQVDEQFF. The DNA of the CDR3 is TGCGCCAGCAGCCAAGTGGATGAGCAGTTCTTC.

This clone was found many times. The chain recombines TRBV11-2 with TRBJ2-1; the D is unclear. Trimming removed 3 bases at V and 0 bases at J, with 9 bases between. CDR1 and CDR2 from the germline V gene are SGHAT and FQNNGV. The CDR3 runs 15 residues. CDR3 sequence: CASSLDDYSYNEQFF. The CDR3 nucleotides are TGTGCCAGCAGCTTGGACGATTACTCCTACAATGAGCAGTTCTTC.

The chain is built from TRBV6-6 and TRBJ1-2, with 7 bases fitting TRBD1. Germline V gene data show CDR1 as MNHNY and CDR2 as SVGAGI (reference sequence). With 6 bases clipped from V and 5 bases from J, the junction kept 3 bases outside the gene matches. This CDR3 spans 12 amino acids. This CDR3 is CASRQGFYGYTF. The CDR3, as DNA: TGTGCCAGCAGACAGGGGTTTTATGGCTACACCTTC.

The rearrangement uses TRBV7-2 and TRBJ2-6; tentatively, D is TRBD2 (6 bases). The CDR3 is 16 amino acids. In germline, CDR1 is SGHTA, CDR2 FQGNSA. Trimming removed 1 base from V and 2 bases from J, with 9 bases in between. The CDR3 nucleotides are TGTGCCAGCAGCTTAGACCCGGGGGCTGGGGCCAACGTCCTGACTTTC. It is translated as CASSLDPGAGANVLTF.

This clone was counted between two and nine times. The chain couples TRBV5-6 to TRBJ2-7; 9 positions match TRBD2. The germline CDR1 and CDR2 sequences are SGHDT and YYEEEE. The CDR3 is made up of 15 amino acids. The J segment lost 8 bases and the V segment lost 1 base, leaving 10 bases of the junction unmatched. Here the CDR3 reads CASSLFGSGSLKQYF. In DNA form, the CDR3 reads TGTGCCAGCAGCTTGTTTGGTAGCGGGAGTTTGAAGCAGTACTTC. The variable domain in full, with the rest retrieved from reference TRBV5-6 and TRBJ2-7, is DAGVTQSPTHLIKTRGQQVTLRCSPKSGHDTVSWYQQALGQGPQFIFQYYEEEERQRGNFPDRFSGHQFPNYSSELNVNALLLGDSALYLCASSLFGSGSLKQYFGPGTRLTVT.